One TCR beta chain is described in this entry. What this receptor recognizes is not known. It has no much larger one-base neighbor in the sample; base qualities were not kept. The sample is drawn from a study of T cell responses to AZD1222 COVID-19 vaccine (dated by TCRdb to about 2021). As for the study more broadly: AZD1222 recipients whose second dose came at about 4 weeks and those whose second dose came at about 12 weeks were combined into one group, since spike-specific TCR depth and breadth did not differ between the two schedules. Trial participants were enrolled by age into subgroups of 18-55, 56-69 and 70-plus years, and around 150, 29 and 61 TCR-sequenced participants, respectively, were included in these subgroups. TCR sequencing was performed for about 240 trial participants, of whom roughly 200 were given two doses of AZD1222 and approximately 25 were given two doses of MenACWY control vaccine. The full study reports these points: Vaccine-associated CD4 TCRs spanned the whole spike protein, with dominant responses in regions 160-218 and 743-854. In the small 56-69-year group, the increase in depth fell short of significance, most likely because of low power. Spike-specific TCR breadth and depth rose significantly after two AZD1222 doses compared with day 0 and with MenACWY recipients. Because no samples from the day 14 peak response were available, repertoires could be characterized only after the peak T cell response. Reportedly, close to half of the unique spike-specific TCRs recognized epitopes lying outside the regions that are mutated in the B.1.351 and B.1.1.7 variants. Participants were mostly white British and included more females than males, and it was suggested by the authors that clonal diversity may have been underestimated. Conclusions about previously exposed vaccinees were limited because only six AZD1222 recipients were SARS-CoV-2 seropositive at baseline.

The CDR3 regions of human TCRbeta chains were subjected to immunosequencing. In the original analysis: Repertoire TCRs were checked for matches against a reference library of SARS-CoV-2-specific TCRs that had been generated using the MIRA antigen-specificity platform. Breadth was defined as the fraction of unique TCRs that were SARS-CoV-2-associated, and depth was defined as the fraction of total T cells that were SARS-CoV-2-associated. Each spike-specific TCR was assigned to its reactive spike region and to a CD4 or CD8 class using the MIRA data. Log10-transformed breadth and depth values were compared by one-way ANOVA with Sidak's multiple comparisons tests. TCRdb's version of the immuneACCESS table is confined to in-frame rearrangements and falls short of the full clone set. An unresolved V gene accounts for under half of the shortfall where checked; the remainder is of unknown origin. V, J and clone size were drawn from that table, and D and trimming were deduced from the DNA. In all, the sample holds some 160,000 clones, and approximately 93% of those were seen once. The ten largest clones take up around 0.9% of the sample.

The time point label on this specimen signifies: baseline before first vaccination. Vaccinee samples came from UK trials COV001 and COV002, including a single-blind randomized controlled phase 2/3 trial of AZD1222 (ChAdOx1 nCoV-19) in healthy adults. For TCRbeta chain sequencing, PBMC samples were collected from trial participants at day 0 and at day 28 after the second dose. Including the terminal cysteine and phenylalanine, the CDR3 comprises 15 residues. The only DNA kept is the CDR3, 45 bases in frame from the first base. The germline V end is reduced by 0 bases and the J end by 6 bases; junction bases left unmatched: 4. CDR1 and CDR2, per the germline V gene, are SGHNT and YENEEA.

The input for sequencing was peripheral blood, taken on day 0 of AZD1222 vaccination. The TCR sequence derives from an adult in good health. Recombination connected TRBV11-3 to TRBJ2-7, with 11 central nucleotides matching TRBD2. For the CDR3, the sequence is CASSLELAGVSEQYF. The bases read TGTGCCAGCAGCTTAGAACTAGCGGGGGTTTCCGAGCAGTACTTC.